This T cell receptor beta chain stems from a study of OX40 agonist ivuxolimab in advanced cancers. Across the whole study: Prior anti-PD-1, anti-PD-L1 or anti-CTLA-4 therapy did not bar entry, and 40% to 45% had some.

Blood got drawn at baseline, again on cycle 4 day 1, and then on cycle 7 day 1. The CDR3 totals 14 residues. V lost 0 bases, J lost 0 bases, and 6 bases lay in between. The germline V gene encodes CDR1 SGHRS and CDR2 YFSETQ. Libraries were prepared by immunoSEQ multiplex PCR; TCRdb keeps only in-frame clonotypes and omits some of them. The sample lists 80,000 to 100,000 clones, 70% to 90% occurring once. This TCR was recovered from an adult with an advanced solid tumor such as melanoma, head and neck, liver or kidney cancer. The chain combines TRBV5-1 with TRBJ1-1; D gene ambiguous. The input for sequencing was CD4+ or CD8+ T cells sorted from blood, taken in a trial of the OX40 agonist ivuxolimab. The CDR3 DNA reads as TGCGCCAGCAGCTTGGTTCAGCTGAACACTGAAGCTTTCTTT. This encodes CASSLVQLNTEAFF.